This T cell receptor beta chain is from a study of cytomegalovirus exposure and HLA in healthy donors. Study-wide results and caveats: Later on, an analysis showed TCR association rates differing by HLA locus, with DRB1 the most and HLA-C the fewest. Three chains tied to CMV proved CMV antigen-specific in vitro.

It was with 60 Vbeta and 13 Jbeta primers that the PCR ran. Authors' data handling: Among the unique TCR beta chains that a later analysis counted, about 84 million in all, about 11 million were shared. Data came from immunoSEQ multiplex PCR; TCRdb stores just in-frame clones and leaves some out. V, J and clone size derive from that table, while D and trimming were established from the DNA sequence. The data contain some 200,000 clones, around 78% of them singletons. This clone has more than one count but fewer than ten. What it binds is unknown. The germline gives CDR1 KGHSH, CDR2 LQKENI. With 4 bases removed from V and 2 bases from J, the gap between germline ends came to 8 bases. CDR3 length: 13 amino acids.

Specimen: PBMCs. The chain joins TRBV18 to TRBJ1-1; D is perhaps TRBD1 (5 bases). This sequence was found in a woman aged 25-40 years in good health and CMV-seropositive. This chain's CDR3 is CASSQQDNTEAFF. In nucleotides, the CDR3 is TGTGCCAGCTCACAACAGGATAACACTGAAGCTTTCTTT. Filled out from reference TRBV18 and TRBJ1-1, the complete variable domain reads NAGVMQNPRHLVRRRGQEARLRCSPMKGHSHVYWYRQLPEEGLKFMVYLQKENIIDESGMPKERFSAEFPKEGPSILRIQQVVRGDSAAYFCASSQQDNTEAFFGQGTRLTVV.